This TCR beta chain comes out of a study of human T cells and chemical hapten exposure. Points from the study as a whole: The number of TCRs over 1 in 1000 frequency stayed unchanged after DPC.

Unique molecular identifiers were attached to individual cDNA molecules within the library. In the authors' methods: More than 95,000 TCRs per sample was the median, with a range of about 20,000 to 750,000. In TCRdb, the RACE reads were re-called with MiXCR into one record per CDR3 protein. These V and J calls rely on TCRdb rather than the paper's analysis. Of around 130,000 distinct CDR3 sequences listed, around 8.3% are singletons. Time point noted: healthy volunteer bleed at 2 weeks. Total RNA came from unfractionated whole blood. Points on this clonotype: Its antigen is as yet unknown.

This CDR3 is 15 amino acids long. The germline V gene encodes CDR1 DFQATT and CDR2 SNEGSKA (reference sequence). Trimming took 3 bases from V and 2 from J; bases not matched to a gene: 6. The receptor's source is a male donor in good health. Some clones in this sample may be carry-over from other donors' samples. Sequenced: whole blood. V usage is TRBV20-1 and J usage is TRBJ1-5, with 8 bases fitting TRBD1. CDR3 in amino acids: CSASLQGGGNQPQHF. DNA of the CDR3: TGCAGTGCTAGTCTACAGGGGGGCGGCAATCAGCCCCAGCATTTT.